Presented here are 21 T cell receptor beta chains from one specimen sequenced in a study of CD8+CD57+ T cells in acquired aplastic anemia. Template material for TCR beta VDJ and CDR3 profiling consisted of genomic DNA. TCRdb processed the reads anew with MiXCR; each CDR3 protein has one entry. The sample lists hundreds of thousands of distinct CDR3 sequences, around 32% occurring once. Patients chosen for sequencing had CD8+CD57+ cells that had expanded, as shown by flow cytometry. The material sequenced was sorted CD4+, CD8+, or CD8+CD57+ T cells (not recorded which) from PBMCs. The receptors were sampled from a human donor with aplastic anemia.

This clonotype was picked up many times. The chain uses TRBV7-9 and TRBJ1-2, with TRBD1 matching 8 bases. Germline V gene sequence: CDR1 SEHNR, CDR2 FQNEAQ (reference sequence). The CDR3 is made up of 15 amino acids. V dropped 5 bases and J dropped 2; count of bases not matched to a gene: 7. In DNA form, the CDR3 reads TGTGCCAGCAGCCCACGGACAGGGCGAAACTATGGCTACACCTTC. Translating gives CASSPRTGRNYGYTF.

This clonotype was counted between two and nine times. The V call is TRBV5-5, the J call TRBJ1-2, with 10 nucleotides matching TRBD1. Germline values: CDR1 SGHKS, CDR2 YYEKEE (reference sequence). J gave up 8 bases and V 1 base, and 8 bases lay outside the gene matches. The CDR3 contains 15 residues. The CDR3 nucleotides read TGTGCCAGCAGCTTGTGGTTGACAGGGGGCCGAGGCTACACCTTC. It specifies CASSLWLTGGRGYTF.

This clonotype was recorded at least ten times. The CDR3 DNA follows: TGTGCCAGCAGCGTAGTGGGGGGCGCAAGTACTGAAGCTTTCTTT. It encodes CASSVVGGASTEAFF. The chain employs TRBV9 and TRBJ1-1; D possibly corresponds to TRBD1 (6 bases). Germline V lookup: CDR1 SGDLS, CDR2 YYNGEE. This CDR3 region has 15 residues. V was clipped by 0 bases and J by 5 bases, with 14 bases between them.

The chain couples TRBV11-2 to TRBJ2-4, with 12 bases that match TRBD2. This CDR3 is built from 17 residues. Germline assignment: CDR1 SGHAT and CDR2 FQNNGV. V dropped 1 base and J dropped 10; count of bases not matched to a gene: 11. The CDR3 region has the DNA TGTGCCAGCAGCTTAGGGGCTAGCGGGAGGGCCTTGGGAATTCAGTACTTC. Translating gives CASSLGASGRALGIQYF.

This clonotype came up once. The chain uses TRBV15 and TRBJ1-2; the D is unclear. This CDR3 has 15 residues. The germline V gene has CDR1 LNHNV and CDR2 YYDKDF (reference sequence). V was pared by 2 bases and J by 0 bases, with 10 bases between. Written as DNA, the CDR3 is TGTGCCACCAGCAGAAGAACCGGATCTAACTATGGCTACACCTTC. It is translated as CATSRRTGSNYGYTF.

The table lists this clonotype with many counts. This sequence joins TRBV7-9 and TRBJ2-7, with a weak D call TRBD2 (6 bases). The CDR3 spans 14 residues. The germline CDR1 and CDR2 sequences are SEHNR and FQNEAQ (reference sequence). Trimming shortened V by 3 bases and J by 4 bases, and 13 bases separated the two germline ends. This CDR3 is CASSFRDSQYEQYF. The CDR3 bases are TGTGCCAGCAGCTTTAGGGACTCCCAGTACGAGCAGTACTTC.

This clonotype was counted ten times or more. This sequence joins TRBV7-2 and TRBJ1-3; no clear D. V was pared by 6 bases and J by 4 bases, with 10 bases between. Germline values: CDR1 SGHTA, CDR2 FQGNSA. The CDR3 consists of 13 residues. CDR3 amino acids: CASRDASGNTIYF. In DNA, the CDR3 is TGTGCCAGCAGAGACGCGAGCGGAAACACCATATATTTT. Supplemented by reference TRBV7-2 and TRBJ1-3, the full variable domain reads GAGVSQSPSNKVTEKGKDVELRCDPISGHTALYWYRQSLGQGLEFLIYFQGNSAPDKSGLPSDRFSAERTGGSVSTLTIQRTQQEDSAVYLCASRDASGNTIYFGEGSWLTVV.

At least ten counts were recorded for this clonotype. The chain employs TRBV7-9 and TRBJ2-7; 7 bases agree with TRBD1. The germline V gene encodes CDR1 SEHNR and CDR2 FQNEAQ (reference sequence). The CDR3 consists of 19 residues. The ends lost 5 bases at V and 3 bases at J; junction bases unmatched: 22. The CDR3 coding sequence is TGTGCCAGCAGCCCCCCGGGGCTGGGAAGCGGACAGGCGAGCTACGAGCAGTACTTC. The encoded protein is CASSPPGLGSGQASYEQYF. Complete variable domain (other parts from reference TRBV7-9 and TRBJ2-7): DTGVSQNPRHKITKRGQNVTFRCDPISEHNRLYWYRQTLGQGPEFLTYFQNEAQLEKSRLLSDRFSAERPKGSFSTLEIQRTEQGDSAMYLCASSPPGLGSGQASYEQYFGPGTRLTVT.

This clonotype was found once. This chain connects TRBV11-1 to TRBJ1-2, with 7 positions matching TRBD1. J was trimmed by 1 base and V by 1 base; bases with no gene match: 6. This CDR3 contains 16 residues. Germline V gene data show CDR1 as SGHAT and CDR2 as FQDESV (reference sequence). The CDR3 region has the DNA TGTGCCAGCAGCTTAGTAGGGGGCGCGGGTAACTATGGCTACACCTTC. Protein product: CASSLVGGAGNYGYTF.

This clonotype was counted a few times. J is TRBJ2-5 and V is TRBV20-1, with 12 bases matching TRBD2. This CDR3 spans 15 amino acids. In germline, CDR1 is DFQATT, CDR2 SNEGSKA (reference sequence). The junction had 9 bases not matched to a gene; V was cut back by 4 bases and J by 6 bases. CDR3 residues: CSATPRTSGEKTQYF. Written as DNA, the CDR3 is TGCAGTGCTACCCCCCGGACTAGCGGGGAAAAGACCCAGTACTTC.

Only a few counts were recorded for this clonotype. This rearrangement joins TRBV29-1 to TRBJ2-3; 12 bases line up with TRBD2. There are 15 residues in the CDR3. Germline CDR1 reads SQVTM; CDR2 reads ANQGSEA. Trimming cost V 3 bases and J 2 bases; bases outside gene matches: 3. CDR3 DNA sequence: TGCAGCGTTGACACTAGCGGGGGGCTCACAGATACGCAGTATTTT. Amino acids: CSVDTSGGLTDTQYF.

The gene calls are TRBV5-5 and TRBJ2-1; D gene ambiguous. The CDR3 loop spans 14 amino acids. V gave up 2 bases and J gave up 1 base, with 7 bases separating them. Looked up from germline, CDR1 is SGHKS and CDR2 is YYEKEE (reference sequence). The CDR3: CASSFYGSYNEQFF. The CDR3 region has the DNA TGTGCCAGCAGCTTTTACGGGTCCTACAATGAGCAGTTCTTC.

The table lists this clonotype with a few counts. The chain combines TRBV4-2 with TRBJ1-5; D call uncertain. Germline V lookup: CDR1 LGHNA, CDR2 YNFKEQ. The CDR3 length is 16 residues. Trimming cost V 0 bases and J 2 bases, with 11 bases left between them. In DNA form, the CDR3 reads TGTGCCAGCAGCCAAGATAGCGGGGTAGGCAATCAGCCCCAGCATTTT. Amino acid sequence: CASSQDSGVGNQPQHF.

This clonotype showed up many times. V is TRBV19 and J is TRBJ2-7; 7 bases are a match to TRBD1. CDR1 is LNHDA, CDR2 SQIVND, per germline (reference sequence). The V segment lost 5 bases and the J segment 5 bases; nucleotides outside the gene matches: 9. The CDR3 runs 14 residues. Here the CDR3 reads CASSSQGSGHEQYF. In nucleotides, the CDR3 is TGTGCCAGTAGTTCACAGGGGTCGGGCCACGAGCAGTACTTC.

This clonotype appeared many times. The chain is built from TRBV25-1 and TRBJ1-5, with D hard to call. Deletions cut 2 bases from V and 3 bases from J, with 8 bases between. The CDR3 is 14 amino acids. Germline V CDR1 and CDR2: MGHDK, SYGVNS. The CDR3 loop reads CASSEVDFNQPQHF. The CDR3 bases are TGTGCCAGCAGTGAAGTGGACTTCAATCAGCCCCAGCATTTT.

This clonotype has ten or more counts. The chain has TRBV25-1 and TRBJ1-2; 9 bases match TRBD1. Trimming cost V 1 base and J 4 bases; bases outside gene matches: 4. This CDR3 spans 15 amino acids. Germline-derived CDR1 and CDR2 are MGHDK and SYGVNS. In nucleotides, the CDR3 is TGTGCCAGCAGTGAATTTGGGACAGGGATCTATGGCTACACCTTC. Amino acid sequence: CASSEFGTGIYGYTF.

The chain is built from TRBV19 and TRBJ1-2, with 10 nucleotides matching TRBD1. The J segment lost 3 bases and the V segment lost 1 base, leaving 2 bases of the junction unmatched. This CDR3 contains 15 residues. Germline CDR1 reads LNHDA; CDR2 reads SQIVND (reference sequence). The CDR3 reads CASSIGDRGYYGYTF. The CDR3, as DNA: TGTGCCAGTAGTATAGGGGACAGGGGCTACTATGGCTACACCTTC.

The chain recombines TRBV20-1 with TRBJ2-1; 13 bases fit TRBD2. Germline V CDR1 and CDR2: DFQATT, SNEGSKA (reference sequence). V dropped 5 bases and J dropped 6; count of bases not matched to a gene: 7. The CDR3 spans 15 residues. For the CDR3, the DNA is TGCAGTGCTCCCTTACTAGCGGGAGGGCCCAATGAGCAGTTCTTC. Translation: CSAPLLAGGPNEQFF.

A few counts support this clonotype. The chain has TRBV2 and TRBJ2-5, with D possibly TRBD2 on 6 matching bases. The CDR3 runs 14 residues. Per the germline V gene, CDR1 is SNHLY and CDR2 is FYNNEI. Between the trimmed V and J ends, which lost 6 bases and 3 bases, there was a span of 14 bases. The CDR3 region is CASSRSGTEETQYF. The CDR3 DNA follows: TGTGCCAGCAGCCGTAGCGGAACTGAAGAGACCCAGTACTTC.

This clonotype was counted at least ten times. The J gene is TRBJ2-7, the V gene TRBV15; D may be TRBD1 (6 bases). Germline-derived CDR1 and CDR2 are LNHNV and YYDKDF (reference sequence). V was shortened by 0 bases and J by 6 bases, with 15 bases between the two germline ends. The CDR3 totals 15 residues. CDR3 loop: CATSREPGQKAEQYF. The DNA for the CDR3 is TGTGCCACCAGCAGAGAGCCCGGACAGAAAGCCGAGCAGTACTTC.

J is TRBJ2-2 and V is TRBV19, with no clear D. The germline CDR1 and CDR2 sequences are LNHDA and SQIVND (reference sequence). There are 11 residues in the CDR3. The ends were cut back, 9 bases at V and 0 bases at J, with 2 bases in the middle. In DNA, the CDR3 is TGTGCCAGCGCGAACACCGGGGAGCTGTTTTTT. This translates into CASANTGELFF.